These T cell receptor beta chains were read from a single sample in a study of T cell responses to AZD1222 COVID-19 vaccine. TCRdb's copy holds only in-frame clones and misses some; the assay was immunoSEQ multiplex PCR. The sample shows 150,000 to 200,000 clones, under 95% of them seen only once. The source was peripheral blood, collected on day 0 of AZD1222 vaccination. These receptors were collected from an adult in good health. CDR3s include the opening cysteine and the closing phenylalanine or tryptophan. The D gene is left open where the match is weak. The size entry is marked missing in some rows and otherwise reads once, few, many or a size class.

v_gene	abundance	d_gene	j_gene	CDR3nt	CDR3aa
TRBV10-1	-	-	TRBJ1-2	TGCGCCAGCAGTGATGGGTCTAACTATGGCTACACCTTC	CASSDGSNYGYTF
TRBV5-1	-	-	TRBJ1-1	TGCGCCAGCAGCTTGGCCAAGGGGACTGAAGCTTTCTTT	CASSLAKGTEAFF
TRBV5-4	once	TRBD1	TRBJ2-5	TGTGCCAGCAGCTTGGCCGGGGGACAGGGTGGAGAGACCCAGTACTTC	CASSLAGGQGGETQYF
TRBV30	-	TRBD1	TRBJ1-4	TGTGCCTGGAGGTATACAGGGGGCGCGGGGAAACTGTTTTTT	CAWRYTGGAGKLFF
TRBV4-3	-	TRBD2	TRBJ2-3	TGCGCCAGCAGCCAACTAGCGGGCCTCACAGATACGCAGTATTTT	CASSQLAGLTDTQYF
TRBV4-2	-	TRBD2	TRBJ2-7	TGTGCCAGCAGCCAAAGGACTAGCGGTTTATACGAGCAGTACTTC	CASSQRTSGLYEQYF
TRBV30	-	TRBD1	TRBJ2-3	TGTGCCTGGATTAATCGAACAGGGGTGGAAGATACGCAGTATTTT	CAWINRTGVEDTQYF
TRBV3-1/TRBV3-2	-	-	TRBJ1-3	TGTGCCAGCACCCTGGGGCGGGGAGGAAACACCATATATTTT	CASTLGRGGNTIYF
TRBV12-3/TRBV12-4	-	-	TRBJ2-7	TGTGCCAGCAGTTTAGCAGGGACCTACGAGCAGTACTTC	CASSLAGTYEQYF
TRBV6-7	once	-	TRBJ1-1	TGTGCCAGCAGTGGCCAACAGGGAGGGACTGAAGCTTTCTTT	CASSGQQGGTEAFF
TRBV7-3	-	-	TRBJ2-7	TGTGCCAGCAGCTTAACGCCAGCGAGGGAGCAGTACTTC	CASSLTPAREQYF
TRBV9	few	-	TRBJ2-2	TGTGCCAGCAGCGTAGGAGTTACCGGGGAGCTGTTTTTT	CASSVGVTGELFF
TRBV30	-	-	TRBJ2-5	TGTGCCTGGAGATACCGCGAGACCCAGTACTTC	CAWRYRETQYF
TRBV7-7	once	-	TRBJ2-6	TGTGCTAGCAGCACGACCCTTGCTGGGGCCAACGTCCTGACTTTC	CASSTTLAGANVLTF
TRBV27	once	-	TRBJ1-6	TGTGCCAGCAGTTCCCGCCCGCCGGGATTCACGGGTTCACCCCTCCACTTT	CASSSRPPGFTGSPLHF
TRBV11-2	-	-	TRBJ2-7	TGTGCCAGCAGCTTAGATGGTTCAGCCTACGAGCAGTACTTC	CASSLDGSAYEQYF
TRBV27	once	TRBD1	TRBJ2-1	TGTGCCAGCAGCTCTTCAGGGGGCGGACCCTCCTACAATGAGCAGTTCTTC	CASSSSGGGPSYNEQFF
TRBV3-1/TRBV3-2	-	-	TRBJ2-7	TGTGCCAGCAGCCCGGGACTGATGTTAGGCTCCTACGAGCAGTACTTC	CASSPGLMLGSYEQYF
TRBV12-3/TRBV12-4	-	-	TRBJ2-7	TGTGCCAGCAGACCGGGTCCCTCCTACGAGCAGTACTTC	CASRPGPSYEQYF
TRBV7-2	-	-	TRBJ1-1	TGTGCCAGCAGCTTAGATGGGCCAACATGGAAAGCTTTCTTT	CASSLDGPTWKAFF
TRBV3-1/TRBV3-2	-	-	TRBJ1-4	TGTGCCAGCAGCCAAGACCGCCGGGACGTAGGTGAAAAACTGTTTTTT	CASSQDRRDVGEKLFF
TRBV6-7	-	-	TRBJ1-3	TGTGCCAGCAGTTACTTTACCCGGGACTCTGGAAACACCATATATTTT	CASSYFTRDSGNTIYF
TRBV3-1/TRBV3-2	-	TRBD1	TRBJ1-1	TGTGCCAGCTCACACCTCCTGGGGCAGGGGGCGATAGAAGCTTTCTTT	CASSHLLGQGAIEAFF
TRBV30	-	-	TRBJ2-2	TGTGCCTGGGACCGGGGCGGGGATGCCGGGGAGCTGTTTTTT	CAWDRGGDAGELFF
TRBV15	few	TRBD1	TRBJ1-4	TGTGCCACCAGCAGAGTTCAAGGACAGGGGACTGAAAAACTGTTTTTT	CATSRVQGQGTEKLFF
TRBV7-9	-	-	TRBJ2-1	TGTGCCAGCAGCTTAGAATTCGGGCAGGTCAATGAGCAGTTCTTC	CASSLEFGQVNEQFF
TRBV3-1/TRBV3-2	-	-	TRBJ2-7	TGTGCCAGCAGCCATCTCCCCTCCTACGAGCAGTACTTC	CASSHLPSYEQYF
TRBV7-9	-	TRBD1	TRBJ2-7	TGTGCCAGCAGCTCAACGGACAGGGACGAGCAGTACTTC	CASSSTDRDEQYF
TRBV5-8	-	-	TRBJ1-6	TGTGCCAGCAACGTGCTGGGGTTTTTATCACCCCTCCACTTT	CASNVLGFLSPLHF
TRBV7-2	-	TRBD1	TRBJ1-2	TGTGCCAGCAGCTACACCCCAGGGGGCGATGGCTACACCTTC	CASSYTPGGDGYTF
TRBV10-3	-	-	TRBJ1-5	TGTGCCATCAGTGAAGGTAGGGAAAATCAGCCCCAGCATTTT	CAISEGRENQPQHF
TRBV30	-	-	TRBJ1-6	TGTGCCTGGAGTGTAGGGGCGGGGACACCCCTTAATTCACCCCTCCACTTT	CAWSVGAGTPLNSPLHF
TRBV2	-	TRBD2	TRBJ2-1	TGTGCCAGCAGTGGATGGACTAGCGGCGCCTACAATGAGCAGTTCTTC	CASSGWTSGAYNEQFF
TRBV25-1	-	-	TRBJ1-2	TGTGCCAGCAGTGAAGGGTATTATGGGGAAGACTATGGCTACACCTTC	CASSEGYYGEDYGYTF
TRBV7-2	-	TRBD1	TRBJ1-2	TGTGCCAGTGGTGCCTCACAGGGGGCGGGCTACACCTTC	CASGASQGAGYTF
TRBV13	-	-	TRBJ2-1	TGTGCCAGCAGCCCCCCCATGGGTGAGCAGTTCTTC	CASSPPMGEQFF
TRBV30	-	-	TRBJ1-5	TGTGCCTGGAGTGTAGGAGGGTCCCTTGGGCAGCCCCAGCATTTT	CAWSVGGSLGQPQHF